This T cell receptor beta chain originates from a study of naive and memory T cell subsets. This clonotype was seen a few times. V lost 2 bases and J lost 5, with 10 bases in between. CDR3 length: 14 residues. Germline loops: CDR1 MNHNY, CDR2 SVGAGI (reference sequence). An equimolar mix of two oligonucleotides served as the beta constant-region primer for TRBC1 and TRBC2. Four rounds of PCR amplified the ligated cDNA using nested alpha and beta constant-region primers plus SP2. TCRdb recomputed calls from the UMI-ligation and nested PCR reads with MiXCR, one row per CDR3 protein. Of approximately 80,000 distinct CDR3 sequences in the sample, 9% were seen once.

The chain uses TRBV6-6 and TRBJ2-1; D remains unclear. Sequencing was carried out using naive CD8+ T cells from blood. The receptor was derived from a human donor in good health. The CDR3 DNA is TGTGCCAGCAGTTACCCCCCCCTTAACAATGAGCAGTTCTTC. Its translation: CASSYPPLNNEQFF.